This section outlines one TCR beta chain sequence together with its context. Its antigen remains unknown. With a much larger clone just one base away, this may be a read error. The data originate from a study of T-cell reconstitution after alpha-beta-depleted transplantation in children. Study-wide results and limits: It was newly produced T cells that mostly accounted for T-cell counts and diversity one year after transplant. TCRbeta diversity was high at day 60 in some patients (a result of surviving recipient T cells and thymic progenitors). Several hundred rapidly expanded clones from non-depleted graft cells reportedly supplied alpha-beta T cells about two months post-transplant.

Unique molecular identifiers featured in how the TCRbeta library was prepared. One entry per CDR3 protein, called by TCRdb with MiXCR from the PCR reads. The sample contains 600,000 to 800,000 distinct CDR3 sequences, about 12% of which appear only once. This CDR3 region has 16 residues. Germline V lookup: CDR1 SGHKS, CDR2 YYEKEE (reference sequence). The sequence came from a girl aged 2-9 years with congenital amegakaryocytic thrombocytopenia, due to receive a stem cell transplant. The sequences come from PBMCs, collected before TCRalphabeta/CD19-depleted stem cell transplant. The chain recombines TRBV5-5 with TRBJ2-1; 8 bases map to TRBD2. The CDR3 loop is CASSDSRTSLYNEQLF. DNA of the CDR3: TGTGCCAGCAGCGACTCCAGGACTAGCCTTTACAATGAGCAGCTCTTC.